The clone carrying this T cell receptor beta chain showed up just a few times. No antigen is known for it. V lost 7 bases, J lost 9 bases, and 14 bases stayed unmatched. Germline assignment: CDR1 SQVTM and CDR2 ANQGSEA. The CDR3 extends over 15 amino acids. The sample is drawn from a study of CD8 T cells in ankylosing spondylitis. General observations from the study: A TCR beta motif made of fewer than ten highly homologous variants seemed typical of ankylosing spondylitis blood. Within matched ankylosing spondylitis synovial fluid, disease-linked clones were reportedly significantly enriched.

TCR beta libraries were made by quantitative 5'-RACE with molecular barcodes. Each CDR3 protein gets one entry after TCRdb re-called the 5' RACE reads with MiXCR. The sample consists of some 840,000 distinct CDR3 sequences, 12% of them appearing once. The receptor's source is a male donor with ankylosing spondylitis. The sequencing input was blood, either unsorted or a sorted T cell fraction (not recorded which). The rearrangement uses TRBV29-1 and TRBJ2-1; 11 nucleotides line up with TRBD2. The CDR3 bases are TGCAGCGGGGTCGCTTCTAGCGGGGGGCTTGGTGAGCAGTTCTTC. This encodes CSGVASSGGLGEQFF.